The 14 T cell receptor beta chains in this list originate from one sample, sequenced in a study of cytomegalovirus exposure and HLA in healthy donors. PCR was performed using 60 Vbeta and 13 Jbeta primers. The data were produced by immunoSEQ multiplex PCR, yet TCRdb's version contains in-frame clones alone and is incomplete. The sample lists roughly 120,000 clones, approximately 75% occurring once. The sequencing sample was made of PBMCs. The receptor source for this set is a man in his forties or fifties in good health and CMV-seropositive.

The rearrangement uses TRBV4-1 and TRBJ2-1, with a possible D match to TRBD1 (5 bases). Trimming shortened V by 1 base and J by 7 bases, and 17 bases separated the two germline ends. In germline, CDR1 is MGHRA, CDR2 YSYEKL. The CDR3 is made up of 16 amino acids. The CDR3 DNA sequence: TGCGCCAGCAGCCAAGGGGGCAGGTTTGTGAAAAATGAGCAGTTCTTC. It translates to CASSQGGRFVKNEQFF.

About this clone: Other nucleotide sequences from this sample produce the same CDR3. The rearrangement joins TRBV6-5 to TRBJ1-3; possible D gene TRBD1, 6 bases. Germline values: CDR1 MNHEY, CDR2 SVGAGI. The CDR3 extends over 15 amino acids. Trimming removed 6 bases at V and 0 bases at J, with 12 bases between. The CDR3 bases are TGTGCCAGCAGCCTCCGGGACACCTCTGGAAACACCATATATTTT. Its translation is CASSLRDTSGNTIYF.

V gene TRBV19 combines with J gene TRBJ2-5, with D perhaps matching TRBD2 (6 bases). The germline V gene encodes CDR1 LNHDA and CDR2 SQIVND (reference sequence). The germline V and J ends were trimmed by 4 bases and 5 bases, with 20 bases remaining between them. This CDR3 has 16 amino acids. CDR3 in amino acids: CASSTPPAAGRETQYF. The CDR3 DNA reads TGTGCCAGTAGTACCCCTCCAGCAGCGGGCAGGGAGACCCAGTACTTC.

The chain employs TRBV7-9 and TRBJ2-1; perhaps TRBD1 as D (6 bases). The CDR3 contains 15 residues. CDR1 and CDR2 from the germline V gene are SEHNR and FQNEAQ (reference sequence). V lost 5 bases to trimming and J lost 5 bases, with 16 bases between them. The DNA of the CDR3 is TGTGCCAGCAGCCCAACCGGGACAATGAACAATGAGCAGTTCTTC. Translating gives CASSPTGTMNNEQFF.

The chain employs TRBV19 and TRBJ1-5; TRBD1 matches 11 bases. Germline V gene sequence: CDR1 LNHDA, CDR2 SQIVND (reference sequence). J lost 6 bases, V lost 11 bases, and 3 bases had no gene match. This CDR3 spans 12 amino acids. The DNA for the CDR3 is TGTGCCGCCGGACAGGGGGCTCAGCCCCAGCATTTT. Residues: CAAGQGAQPQHF.

This clone was detected a few times. The rearrangement uses TRBV6-5 and TRBJ1-2; D perhaps matches TRBD1 (6 bases). Trimming left V 7 bases short and J 0 bases short, with 12 bases between. Germline-derived CDR1 and CDR2 are MNHEY and SVGAGI. This CDR3 is built from 14 residues. The CDR3 region has the DNA TGTGCCAGCACCGAGGGGACATCTAACTATGGCTACACCTTC. Amino acids: CASTEGTSNYGYTF.

The V call is TRBV19, the J call TRBJ2-1, with D possibly matching TRBD2 (6 bases). CDR3 length: 15 residues. Deletions cut 8 bases from V and 0 bases from J, with 14 bases between. The germline V gene has CDR1 LNHDA and CDR2 SQIVND (reference sequence). In DNA form, the CDR3 reads TGTGCCAGTGGGGAGGAGAGGAGCTCCTACAATGAGCAGTTCTTC. This sequence encodes CASGEERSSYNEQFF.

Concerning this clone: At one end, the junction sequence differs from germline, possibly due to a read error. Other DNA sequences of this sample code for an identical CDR3. The chain has TRBV19 and TRBJ1-1; perhaps TRBD1 as D (5 bases). The CDR3 has 13 residues. CDR1 is LNHDA, CDR2 SQIVND, per germline (reference sequence). The CDR3 sequence: CAAEWGVDTEAFF. CDR3 nucleotide sequence: TGTGCCGCAGAGTGGGGGGTGGACACTGAGGCTTTCTTT. The full variable domain, in which reference TRBV19 and TRBJ1-1 provide the parts outside the CDR3, is DGGITQSPKYLFRKEGQNVTLSCEQNLNHDAMYWYRQDPGQGLRLIYYSQIVNDFQKGDIAEGYSVSREKKESFPLTVTSAQKNPTAFYLCAAEWGVDTEAFFGQGTRLTVV.

V gene TRBV7-9 combines with J gene TRBJ1-2; the D is unclear. Germline lookup yields CDR1 SEHNR and CDR2 FQNEAQ (reference sequence). This CDR3 spans 13 amino acids. V was pared by 7 bases and J by 1 base, with 10 bases between. In nucleotides, the CDR3 is TGTGCCAGCATCCTAGATCTTAACTATGGCTACACCTTC. Translation gives CASILDLNYGYTF.

V and J are TRBV7-6 and TRBJ1-4, with 11 bases identical to TRBD1. CDR3 length equals 14 residues. V was pared by 4 bases and J by 6 bases, with 1 base of the junction left unmatched. In germline, CDR1 is SGHVS, CDR2 FNYEAQ. CDR3 protein: CASSWTGGDEKLFF. DNA for the CDR3: TGTGCCAGCAGCTGGACAGGGGGCGATGAAAAACTGTTTTTT.

The rearrangement links TRBV2 to TRBJ2-3; tentative D call: TRBD1 (6 bases). V gave up 6 bases and J gave up 4 bases, with 17 bases separating them. This CDR3 spans 15 amino acids. Per germline, CDR1 SNHLY and CDR2 FYNNEI. CDR3 nucleotides: TGTGCCAGCAGCGTCCAGGGGTCCCACGCAGATACGCAGTATTTT. Translation gives CASSVQGSHADTQYF.

The rearrangement joins TRBV7-9 to TRBJ1-6, with TRBD1 identical over 7 bases. V was clipped by 1 base and J by 1 base; unmatched bases: 7. Per the germline V gene, CDR1 is SEHNR and CDR2 is FQNEAQ (reference sequence). This CDR3 spans 18 amino acids. This chain's CDR3 is CASSLVSGGVSYNSPLHF. CDR3 DNA sequence: TGTGCCAGCAGCTTAGTATCAGGGGGTGTATCCTATAATTCACCCCTCCACTTT.

This clone was recorded a few times. J is TRBJ2-6 and V is TRBV4-1, with 7 bases matching TRBD1. V was clipped by 5 bases and J by 2 bases; unmatched bases: 3. Germline assignment: CDR1 MGHRA and CDR2 YSYEKL. This CDR3 spans 15 amino acids. CDR3 sequence: CASSLGTAGANVLTF. CDR3 DNA: TGCGCCAGCAGCTTAGGGACAGCTGGGGCCAACGTCCTGACTTTC.

The gene calls are TRBV30 and TRBJ1-3, with 9 bases matching TRBD1. The CDR3 is 14 amino acids. The germline CDR1 and CDR2 sequences are GTSNPN and SVGIG (reference sequence). The CDR3 DNA reads as TGTGCACAGGGACAGGGAAGATTTGGAAACACCATATATTTT. The encoded protein is CAQGQGRFGNTIYF. The variable domain in full, completed from reference TRBV30 and TRBJ1-3, reads SQTIHQWPATLVQPVGSPLSLECTVEGTSNPNLYWYRQAAGRGLQLLFYSVGIGQISSEVPQNLSASRPQDRQFILSSKKLLLSDSGFYLCAQGQGRFGNTIYFGEGSWLTVV.